These 10 T cell receptor beta chains were sequenced from one sample in a study of blood T cell repertoires in COVID-19. Here immunoSEQ multiplex PCR was the method, and the copy in TCRdb shows in-frame clones only, minus some. The profile shows over 85,000 clones, 88% of them singletons. The sample comprised peripheral blood. These receptors were collected from a woman aged 65 to 85 with acute or convalescent COVID-19.

The chain links TRBV5-1 to TRBJ2-3; 9 nucleotides align to TRBD1. Germline V lookup: CDR1 SGHRS, CDR2 YFSETQ. V dropped 5 bases and J dropped 4; count of bases not matched to a gene: 5. CDR3 length: 14 amino acids. The DNA of the CDR3 is TGCGCCAGCAGTTTTACAGGGGGCGCAGATACGCAGTATTTT. Its protein product is CASSFTGGADTQYF.

The gene calls are TRBV5-1 and TRBJ2-7; 10 nucleotides align to TRBD2. The ends lost 3 bases at V and 2 bases at J; junction bases unmatched: 8. The CDR3 spans 16 residues. Germline values: CDR1 SGHRS, CDR2 YFSETQ. CDR3 protein: CASSWGLAGETYEQYF. DNA for the CDR3: TGCGCCAGCAGCTGGGGGCTAGCGGGAGAGACCTACGAGCAGTACTTC.

The chain joins TRBV2 to TRBJ1-2; D is ambiguous. CDR1 and CDR2 from the germline V gene are SNHLY and FYNNEI. V was cut by 11 bases and J by 4 bases, with 14 bases left in between. CDR3 length: 12 residues. The CDR3 loop reads CAGNLGGYGYTF. For the CDR3, the DNA is TGTGCCGGAAACTTAGGAGGCTATGGCTACACCTTC. Filled out from reference TRBV2 and TRBJ1-2, the complete variable domain reads EPEVTQTPSHQVTQMGQEVILRCVPISNHLYFYWYRQILGQKVEFLVSFYNNEISEKSEIFDDQFSVERPDGSNFTLKIRSTKLEDSAMYFCAGNLGGYGYTFGSGTRLTVV.

The CDR3 loop reads CASSISGQGARNSPLHF. CDR3 bases: TGTGCCAGTAGTATTTCGGGACAGGGGGCGAGAAATTCACCCCTCCACTTT. The chain combines TRBV19 with TRBJ1-6; 12 bases map to TRBD1. V lost 3 bases and J lost 7; bases outside the gene matches: 7. The CDR3 is made up of 17 amino acids. Germline V gives CDR1 LNHDA, CDR2 SQIVND (reference sequence).

The chain recombines TRBV6-1 with TRBJ1-2; D not certain. The V gene's germline CDR1 is MNHNS and CDR2 SASEGT. The length of the CDR3 is 15 residues. Deletions cut 0 bases from V and 3 bases from J, with 11 bases between. CDR3 nucleotides: TGTGCCAGCAGTGAAGCATTTGAGGGATACTATGGCTACACCTTC. It is translated as CASSEAFEGYYGYTF.

The chain links TRBV19 to TRBJ2-1, with 8 bases matching TRBD1. The trim removed 5 bases at V and 3 bases at J, leaving 6 bases unmatched. In germline, CDR1 is LNHDA, CDR2 SQIVND (reference sequence). The CDR3 extends over 15 amino acids. Here the CDR3 DNA reads TGTGCCAGTAGTGCCGGACAGGGAGGCTACAATGAGCAGTTCTTC. Its protein product is CASSAGQGGYNEQFF.

The chain links TRBV13 to TRBJ2-5, with TRBD1 identical over 8 bases. Germline trimming cut 3 bases from V and 2 bases from J; bases unmatched to any gene: 2. From germline, CDR1 is PRHDT and CDR2 FYEKMQ (reference sequence). The CDR3 runs 14 residues. The CDR3 DNA follows: TGTGCCAGCAGCTTGGACAGGGAACAAGAGACCCAGTACTTC. The encoded protein is CASSLDREQETQYF.

The chain joins TRBV7-8 to TRBJ2-1; D call uncertain. Trimming pared 2 bases from V and 0 bases from J, leaving 8 bases between. The CDR3 has 15 amino acids. CDR1 is SGHVS, CDR2 FQNEAQ, per germline. CDR3 loop: CASSLSSSSYNEQFF. CDR3 in DNA: TGTGCCAGCAGCTTATCTTCGAGCTCCTACAATGAGCAGTTCTTC.

The chain is built from TRBV5-1 and TRBJ2-6; 7 bases are a match to TRBD1. The CDR3 has 16 amino acids. CDR1 and CDR2 from the germline V gene are SGHRS and YFSETQ. V shed 4 bases and J 0 bases; nucleotides not matched to a gene: 4. The CDR3 region is CASSQDRNSGANVLTF. The CDR3 DNA reads TGCGCCAGCAGCCAGGACAGGAACTCTGGGGCCAACGTCCTGACTTTC.

The chain has TRBV7-9 and TRBJ2-1; D remains unclear. The V and J ends lost 5 bases and 1 base respectively, with 12 bases between them. This CDR3 region has 15 residues. Germline values: CDR1 SEHNR, CDR2 FQNEAQ (reference sequence). The CDR3 sequence is CASSPPSRSYNEQFF. DNA of the CDR3: TGTGCCAGCAGCCCCCCCTCGAGGTCCTACAATGAGCAGTTCTTC.